The rows below give T cell receptor beta chains drawn from one sample of a study of OX40 agonist ivuxolimab in advanced cancers. Measured with immunoSEQ multiplex PCR; TCRdb has only the in-frame clones, and not every one. The sample carries around 82,000 clones, 85% to 90% recorded once. Sequenced here: CD4+ or CD8+ T cells sorted from blood, sampled in a trial of the OX40 agonist ivuxolimab. The receptors were sampled from an adult with an advanced solid tumor such as melanoma, head and neck, liver or kidney cancer. Each CDR3 is given with its conserved first and last residue. D genes are given only for firm matches. Expanded clones get a size class; other rows say once, few or many, or leave the size out.

TRBJ1-4	-	TRBV4-2	-	CASSQKWPNEKLFF	TGTGCCAGCAGCCAAAAATGGCCCAATGAAAAACTGTTTTTT
TRBJ1-2	-	TRBV28	-	CASIPPGGSGYTF	TGTGCCAGCATTCCACCTGGGGGGTCGGGCTACACCTTC
TRBJ1-2	TRBD1	TRBV25-1	-	CASTDPTGAGGYTF	TGTGCCAGCACCGACCCGACAGGGGCAGGTGGCTACACCTTC
TRBJ2-1	-	TRBV28	-	CASSSTRGNEQFF	TGTGCCAGCAGTAGTACTAGGGGCAATGAGCAGTTCTTC
TRBJ2-2	TRBD1	TRBV5-1	once	CASSLRDRSNTGELFF	TGCGCCAGCAGCCTCCGGGACAGGTCGAACACCGGGGAGCTGTTTTTT
TRBJ2-7	-	TRBV10-3	-	CAISVTHDSYEQYF	TGTGCCATCAGTGTGACCCACGACTCGTACGAGCAGTACTTC
TRBJ1-5	-	TRBV2	-	CASGARGAQHF	TGTGCCAGCGGAGCGCGTGGGGCCCAGCATTTT
TRBJ2-2	-	TRBV7-2	once	CASSFVAGWSGELFF	TGTGCCAGCAGCTTCGTGGCGGGATGGTCCGGGGAGCTGTTTTTT
TRBJ2-7	TRBD2	TRBV2	-	CASSGGLAAYEQYF	TGTGCCAGCAGTGGGGGACTAGCGGCCTACGAGCAGTACTTC
TRBJ2-1	-	TRBV9	-	CASSADWQGEQFF	TGTGCCAGCAGCGCGGACTGGCAGGGTGAGCAGTTCTTC
TRBJ2-7	TRBD2	TRBV11-3	once	CASSLLASGYEQYF	TGTGCCAGCAGCTTACTCGCTAGCGGATACGAGCAGTACTTC
TRBJ2-7	TRBD1	TRBV19	-	CASSRPPGQGRVEQYF	TGTGCCAGTAGTAGACCACCGGGACAGGGCCGGGTCGAGCAGTACTTC
TRBJ2-5	TRBD1	TRBV19	-	CASRPPGTGGRETQYF	TGTGCCAGTAGACCACCCGGGACAGGGGGCCGGGAGACCCAGTACTTC
TRBJ2-2	TRBD1	TRBV15	-	CATSGGQGSPIFLGELFF	TGTGCCACCAGCGGGGGACAGGGGAGTCCGATCTTTCTCGGGGAGCTGTTTTTT
TRBJ2-3	-	TRBV11-2	-	CASTPPPGRGTQYF	TGTGCCAGCACCCCCCCGCCCGGCCGAGGGACGCAGTATTTT
TRBJ2-3	-	TRBV4-1	once	CASSQDRRRNTDTQYF	TGCGCCAGCAGCCAAGATCGGCGGCGAAACACAGATACGCAGTATTTT
TRBJ2-5	-	TRBV28	-	CASRPTGTRKETQYF	TGTGCCAGCAGGCCAACAGGGACGAGGAAAGAGACCCAGTACTTC
TRBJ1-1	-	TRBV30	-	CAWSEGQANTEAFF	TGTGCCTGGAGTGAAGGTCAAGCGAACACTGAAGCTTTCTTT
TRBJ1-2	-	TRBV19	-	CASTHRALYGYTF	TGTGCCAGTACACACAGGGCACTCTATGGCTACACCTTC
TRBJ2-5	TRBD2	TRBV5-6	-	CASSFRMGTGGTQYF	TGTGCCAGCAGCTTCCGGATGGGGACGGGGGGGACCCAGTACTTC
TRBJ2-7	TRBD2	TRBV6-1	-	CASSEYVESGRADEQYF	TGTGCCAGCAGTGAATATGTGGAGTCAGGGAGGGCCGACGAGCAGTACTTC
TRBJ2-1	TRBD2	TRBV12-5	once	CASAPHRGLAGGQQFF	TGTGCTAGTGCCCCCCACAGGGGACTAGCGGGAGGGCAGCAGTTCTTC
TRBJ2-5	TRBD2	TRBV15	-	CATSREASGSWETQYF	TGTGCCACCAGCAGAGAGGCAAGCGGGAGTTGGGAGACCCAGTACTTC
TRBJ2-7	TRBD2	TRBV6-5	-	CASSRPGGSLYEQYF	TGTGCCAGCAGTCGCCCCGGCGGGAGCCTCTACGAGCAGTACTTC
TRBJ1-1	-	TRBV28	-	CASSLSGPQVAGTEAFF	TGTGCCAGCAGTTTGTCAGGACCACAGGTGGCGGGAACTGAAGCTTTCTTT
TRBJ2-5	TRBD2	TRBV5-4	-	CASSQGLAGGEETQYF	TGTGCCAGCAGTCAGGGACTAGCGGGAGGGGAAGAGACCCAGTACTTC
TRBJ2-6	TRBD1	TRBV15	-	CATSRGQGTGANVLTF	TGTGCCACCAGCAGAGGACAGGGGACTGGGGCCAACGTCCTGACTTTC
TRBJ2-7	-	TRBV19	-	CASSIRRGADEQYF	TGTGCCAGTAGTATAAGACGTGGGGCTGACGAGCAGTACTTC
TRBJ2-1	-	TRBV19	-	CASRHAARNEQFF	TGTGCCAGTAGACACGCGGCGCGAAATGAGCAGTTCTTC
TRBJ2-1	-	TRBV5-1	-	CASSLGQGSYNEQFF	TGCGCCAGCAGCTTGGGGCAGGGGTCTTACAATGAGCAGTTCTTC
TRBJ1-2	-	TRBV19	-	CASSGAYGYTF	TGTGCCAGTTCCGGGGCCTATGGCTACACCTTC
TRBJ1-4	-	TRBV7-2	-	CASSLPGASSEKLFF	TGTGCCAGCAGCCTCCCGGGGGCTTCTAGTGAAAAACTGTTTTTT
TRBJ1-1	-	TRBV6-6	-	CASSYGAVNTEAFF	TGTGCCAGCAGTTACGGGGCGGTGAACACTGAAGCTTTCTTT
TRBJ1-2	-	TRBV19	-	CASSKVGVRAERGGYTF	TGTGCCAGTAGTAAGGTTGGTGTAAGAGCCGAACGGGGTGGCTACACCTTC
TRBJ2-7	-	TRBV2	-	CASSERRGPYEQYF	TGTGCCAGCAGTGAACGGCGGGGCCCCTACGAGCAGTACTTC
TRBJ1-5	TRBD1	TRBV6-1	few	CASTRRQGDQPQHF	TGTGCCAGCACTAGGAGACAGGGGGACCAGCCCCAGCATTTT
TRBJ2-5	-	TRBV21-1	-	CASSKVSFQETQYF	TGTGCCAGCAGCAAAGTGAGCTTCCAAGAGACCCAGTACTTC
TRBJ2-2	-	TRBV18	-	CASSPAGTPPGLGELFF	TGTGCCAGCTCACCGGCCGGGACACCGCCAGGTCTCGGGGAGCTGTTTTTT